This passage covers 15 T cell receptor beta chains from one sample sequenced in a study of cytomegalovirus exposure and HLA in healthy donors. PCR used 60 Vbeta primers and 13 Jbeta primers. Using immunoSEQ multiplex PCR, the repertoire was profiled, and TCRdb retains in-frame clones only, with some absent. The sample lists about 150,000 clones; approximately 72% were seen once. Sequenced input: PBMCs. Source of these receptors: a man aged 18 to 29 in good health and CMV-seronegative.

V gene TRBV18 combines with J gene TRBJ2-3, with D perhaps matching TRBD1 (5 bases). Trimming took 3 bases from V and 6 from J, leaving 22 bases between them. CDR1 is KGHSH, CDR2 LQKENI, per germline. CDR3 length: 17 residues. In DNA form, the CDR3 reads TGTGCCAGCTCACCGCCCCCGGACACCTTCCAACTTGATACGCAGTATTTT. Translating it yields CASSPPPDTFQLDTQYF.

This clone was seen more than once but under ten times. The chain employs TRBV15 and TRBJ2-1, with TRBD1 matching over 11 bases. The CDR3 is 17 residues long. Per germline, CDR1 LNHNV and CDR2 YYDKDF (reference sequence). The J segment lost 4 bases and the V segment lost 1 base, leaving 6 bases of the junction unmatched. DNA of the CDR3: TGTGCCACCAGCAGAGGAGCCGGGACAGGGGGGTACAATGAGCAGTTCTTC. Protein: CATSRGAGTGGYNEQFF.

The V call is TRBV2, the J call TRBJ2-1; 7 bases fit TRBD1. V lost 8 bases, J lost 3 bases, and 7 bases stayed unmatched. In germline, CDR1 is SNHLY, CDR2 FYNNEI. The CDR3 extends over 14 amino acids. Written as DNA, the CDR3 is TGTGCCAGCTTCCGGGACAGAAGCTACAATGAGCAGTTCTTC. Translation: CASFRDRSYNEQFF.

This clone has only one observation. This CDR3 reads CASSITRFGRLEDTDTQYF. CDR3 nucleotide sequence: TGTGCCAGTAGTATAACCCGGTTTGGGAGGTTGGAGGACACAGATACGCAGTATTTT. The gene calls are TRBV19 and TRBJ2-3; the D gene is possibly TRBD2 (6 bases). Trimming removed 2 bases from V and 2 bases from J, with 23 bases in between. The germline V gene encodes CDR1 LNHDA and CDR2 SQIVND (reference sequence). The CDR3 extends over 19 amino acids.

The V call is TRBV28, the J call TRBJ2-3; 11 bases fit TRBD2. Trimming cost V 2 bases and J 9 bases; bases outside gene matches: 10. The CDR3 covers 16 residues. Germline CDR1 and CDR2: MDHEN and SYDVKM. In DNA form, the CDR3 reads TGTGCCAGCAGTTTAAGTAGCGGGGGGGGCCATGGGACGCAGTATTTT. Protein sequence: CASSLSSGGGHGTQYF.

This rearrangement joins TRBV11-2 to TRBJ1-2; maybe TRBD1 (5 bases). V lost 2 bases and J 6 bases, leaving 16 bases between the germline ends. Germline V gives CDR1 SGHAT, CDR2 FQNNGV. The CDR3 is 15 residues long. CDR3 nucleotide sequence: TGTGCCAGCAGCTTATCGGTCGGGGGGTTACATGGCTACACCTTC. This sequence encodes CASSLSVGGLHGYTF.

The CDR3 DNA is TGTGCCATCAGTGAGAGAGACAGGCGACCGAGCTCCTACAATGAGCAGTTCTTC. It is translated as CAISERDRRPSSYNEQFF. The chain recombines TRBV10-3 with TRBJ2-1; possibly TRBD1 for D (6 bases). Germline CDR1 reads ENHRY; CDR2 reads SYGVKD. V lost 2 bases, J lost 0 bases, and 17 bases lay in between. The CDR3 has 18 amino acids.

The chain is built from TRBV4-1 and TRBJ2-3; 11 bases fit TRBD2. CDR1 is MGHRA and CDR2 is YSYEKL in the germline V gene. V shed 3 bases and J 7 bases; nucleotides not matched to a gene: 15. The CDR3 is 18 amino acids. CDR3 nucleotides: TGCGCCAGCAGCCAGGGTAATAGCGGGGGGGCTTTTCCACATACGCAGTATTTT. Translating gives CASSQGNSGGAFPHTQYF.

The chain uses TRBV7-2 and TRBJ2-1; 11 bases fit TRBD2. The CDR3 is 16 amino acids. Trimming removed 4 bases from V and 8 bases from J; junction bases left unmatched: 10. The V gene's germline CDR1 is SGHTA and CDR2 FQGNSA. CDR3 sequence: CASSYLAGGPSDEQFF. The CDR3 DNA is TGTGCCAGCAGCTACTTAGCGGGGGGGCCTTCTGATGAGCAGTTCTTC. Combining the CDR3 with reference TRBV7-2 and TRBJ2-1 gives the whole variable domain GAGVSQSPSNKVTEKGKDVELRCDPISGHTALYWYRQSLGQGLEFLIYFQGNSAPDKSGLPSDRFSAERTGGSVSTLTIQRTQQEDSAVYLCASSYLAGGPSDEQFFGPGTRLTVL.

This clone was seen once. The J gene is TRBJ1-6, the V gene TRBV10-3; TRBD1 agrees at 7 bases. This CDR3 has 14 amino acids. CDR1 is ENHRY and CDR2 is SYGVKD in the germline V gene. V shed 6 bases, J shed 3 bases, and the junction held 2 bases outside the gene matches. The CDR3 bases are TGTGCCATCAGGCAGGGGGTCTATAATTCACCCCTCCACTTT. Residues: CAIRQGVYNSPLHF.

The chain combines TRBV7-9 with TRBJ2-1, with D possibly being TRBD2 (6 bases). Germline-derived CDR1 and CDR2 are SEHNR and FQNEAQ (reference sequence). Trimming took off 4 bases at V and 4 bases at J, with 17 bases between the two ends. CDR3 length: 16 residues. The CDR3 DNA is TGTGCCAGCAGCTCGAAGGAGGGGACGAGATACAATGAGCAGTTCTTC. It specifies CASSSKEGTRYNEQFF. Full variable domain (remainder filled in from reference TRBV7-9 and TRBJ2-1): DTGVSQNPRHKITKRGQNVTFRCDPISEHNRLYWYRQTLGQGPEFLTYFQNEAQLEKSRLLSDRFSAERPKGSFSTLEIQRTEQGDSAMYLCASSSKEGTRYNEQFFGPGTRLTVL.

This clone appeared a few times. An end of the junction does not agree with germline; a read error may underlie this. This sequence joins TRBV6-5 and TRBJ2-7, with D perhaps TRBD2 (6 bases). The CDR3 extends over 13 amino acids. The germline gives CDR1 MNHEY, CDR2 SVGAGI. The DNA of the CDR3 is TGTGCCAGCAGTTACGGTAGCGGTGCGGTTATACACTTC. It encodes CASSYGSGAVIHF.

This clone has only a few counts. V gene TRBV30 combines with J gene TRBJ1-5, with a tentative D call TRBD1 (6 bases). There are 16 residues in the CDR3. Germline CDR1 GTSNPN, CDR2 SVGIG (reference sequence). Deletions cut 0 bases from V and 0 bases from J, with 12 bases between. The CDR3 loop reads CAWSVGGGHSNQPQHF. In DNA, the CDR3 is TGTGCCTGGAGTGTAGGGGGAGGGCATAGCAATCAGCCCCAGCATTTT. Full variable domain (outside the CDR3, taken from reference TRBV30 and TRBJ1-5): SQTIHQWPATLVQPVGSPLSLECTVEGTSNPNLYWYRQAAGRGLQLLFYSVGIGQISSEVPQNLSASRPQDRQFILSSKKLLLSDSGFYLCAWSVGGGHSNQPQHFGDGTRLSIL.

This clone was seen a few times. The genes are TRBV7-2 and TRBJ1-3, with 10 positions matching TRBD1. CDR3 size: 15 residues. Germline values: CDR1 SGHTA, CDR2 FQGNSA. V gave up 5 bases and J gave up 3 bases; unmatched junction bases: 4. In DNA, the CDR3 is TGTGCCAGCAGCGCGACAGGGGGCCGTGGAAACACCATATATTTT. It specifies CASSATGGRGNTIYF.

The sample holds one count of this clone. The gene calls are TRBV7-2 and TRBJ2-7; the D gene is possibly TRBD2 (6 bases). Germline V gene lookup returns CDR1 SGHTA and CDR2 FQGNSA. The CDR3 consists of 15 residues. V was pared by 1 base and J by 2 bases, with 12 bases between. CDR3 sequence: CASSLGLSGTYEQYV. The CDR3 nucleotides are TGTGCCAGCAGCTTAGGCCTTAGCGGTACCTACGAGCAGTACGTC.